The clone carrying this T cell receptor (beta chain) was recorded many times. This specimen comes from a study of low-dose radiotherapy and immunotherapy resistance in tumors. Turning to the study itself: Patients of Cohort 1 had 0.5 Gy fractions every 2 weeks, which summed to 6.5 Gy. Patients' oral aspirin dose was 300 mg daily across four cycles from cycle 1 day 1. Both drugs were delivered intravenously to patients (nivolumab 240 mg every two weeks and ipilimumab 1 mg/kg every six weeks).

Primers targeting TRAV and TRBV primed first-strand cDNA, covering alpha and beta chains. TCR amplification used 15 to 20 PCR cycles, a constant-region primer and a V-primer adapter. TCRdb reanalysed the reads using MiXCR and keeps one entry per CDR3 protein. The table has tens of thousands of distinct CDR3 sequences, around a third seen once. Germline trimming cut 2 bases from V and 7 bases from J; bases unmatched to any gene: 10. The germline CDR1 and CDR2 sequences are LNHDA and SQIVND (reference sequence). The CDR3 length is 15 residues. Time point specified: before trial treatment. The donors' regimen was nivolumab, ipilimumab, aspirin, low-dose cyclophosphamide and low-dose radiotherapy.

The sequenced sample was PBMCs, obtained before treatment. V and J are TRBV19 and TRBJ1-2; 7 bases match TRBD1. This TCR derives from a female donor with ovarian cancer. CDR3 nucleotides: TGTGCCAGTAGTATACGAAGCCAGGGGGTAGGTGGCTACACCTTC. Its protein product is CASSIRSQGVGGYTF.